This is a list of T cell receptor beta chains from one sample in a study of T cell changes during pregnancy in multiple sclerosis. Data came from immunoSEQ multiplex PCR; TCRdb stores just in-frame clones and leaves some out. Here the sample spans tens of thousands of clones, 85% to 95% being singletons. The source was peripheral blood, collected in the first trimester of pregnancy. All receptors derive from a female donor with multiple sclerosis, enrolled in a pregnancy study. Both conserved end residues are part of each CDR3. Each record gives: J gene, V gene, D gene, clone size, CDR3 DNA, CDR3 protein. D genes are given only for firm matches. Not all rows give a size; the values are once, few, many and, for expanded clones, a class.

>TRBJ1-1|TRBV7-2|TRBD1|-
TGTGCCAGCAGTTTTCCGACGACAGGGGCCAGGAACACTGAAGCTTTCTTT
CASSFPTTGARNTEAFF
>TRBJ1-4|TRBV5-8|-|-
TGTGCCAGCAGCCGCACGCGGGAACAAAGGAAACTGTTTTTT
CASSRTREQRKLFF
>TRBJ2-3|TRBV6-4|TRBD1|-
TGTGCCAGCGGCCCCGGGACAGGGGGCGCAGATACGCAGTATTTT
CASGPGTGGADTQYF
>TRBJ2-1|TRBV6-1|TRBD1|-
TGTGCCAGTCCCCGACAGGGACCGGACAATGAGCAGTTCTTC
CASPRQGPDNEQFF
>TRBJ2-7|TRBV27|-|-
TGTGCCAGCACCGCCTCGGACAGAGTCTACGAGCAGTACTTC
CASTASDRVYEQYF
>TRBJ1-2|TRBV10-3|-|-
TGTGCCATCAGCACCGGACTGAACTATGGCTACACCTTC
CAISTGLNYGYTF
>TRBJ1-5|TRBV6-5|-|-
TGTGCCAGCCGCCGGGACATTGGTCAGCCCCAGCATTTT
CASRRDIGQPQHF
>TRBJ2-3|TRBV9|TRBD2|-
TGTGCCAGCAGCGTAGACGAGAAGAAGCGGGGGGACACAGATACGCAGTATTTT
CASSVDEKKRGDTDTQYF
>TRBJ2-5|TRBV7-2|TRBD2|-
TGTGCCAGCAGCCTTAGCGGGGGGGAAGAGACCCAGTACTTC
CASSLSGGEETQYF
>TRBJ1-1|TRBV4-2|-|-
TGTGCCAGCAGCCAACCACAGGGTACTGAAGCTTTCTTT
CASSQPQGTEAFF
>TRBJ2-2|TRBV6-1|TRBD1|-
TGTGCCACTGGGGACAGTTACACCGGGGAGCTGTTTTTT
CATGDSYTGELFF
>TRBJ1-2|TRBV9|-|-
TGTGCCAGCAGCGTAGCTGCTCAGAACTATGGCTACACCTTC
CASSVAAQNYGYTF
>TRBJ2-5|TRBV18|-|-
TGTGCCAGCTCACCGGGGCTCCAAGAGACCCAGTACTTC
CASSPGLQETQYF
>TRBJ1-2|TRBV5-1|TRBD1|once
TGCGCCAGCAGCTTGCTCCCCGGGACAGGGAGTGGCTACACCTTC
CASSLLPGTGSGYTF
>TRBJ2-3|TRBV11-2|TRBD2|-
TGTGCCAGCAGCTTAGGGCGGGGACTATCTACAGATACGCAGTATTTT
CASSLGRGLSTDTQYF
>TRBJ1-2|TRBV20-1|-|-
TGCAGTGCACAGGGCTATGGCTACACCTTC
CSAQGYGYTF
>TRBJ1-1|TRBV9|-|few
TGTGCCAGCAGCACGTCGGGGGGTACTAAGCGTTTCTTT
CASSTSGGTKRFF
>TRBJ1-5|TRBV9|-|-
TGTGCCAGCAGCGTTTTGCCAGGTGGCCAGCCCCAGCATTTT
CASSVLPGGQPQHF
>TRBJ1-4|TRBV18|-|-
TGTGCCAGCTCAGCACGGCTTAATGAAAAACTGTTTTTT
CASSARLNEKLFF
>TRBJ1-1|TRBV7-9|TRBD1|-
TGTGCCAGCAGCTTAGCGGGGACAGGGGTGAACACTGAAGCTTTCTTT
CASSLAGTGVNTEAFF
>TRBJ1-4|TRBV11-3|TRBD1|-
TGTGCCAGCAGCGCCGGGACAGGGGATGAAAAACTGTTTTTT
CASSAGTGDEKLFF
>TRBJ2-6|TRBV10-3|TRBD2|-
TGTGCCACCCGAGAACCGGGAGGGGGGCCCTCTGGGGCCAACGTCCTGACTTTC
CATREPGGGPSGANVLTF
>TRBJ2-7|TRBV7-2|-|-
TGTGCCAGCAGCAGCGCCTACGAGCAGTACTTC
CASSSAYEQYF
>TRBJ1-3|TRBV9|-|-
TGTGCCAGCAGCGTAGTGGGGATAGGGACTAAGAACACCATATATTTT
CASSVVGIGTKNTIYF
>TRBJ1-2|TRBV4-3|-|-
TGCGCCAGCAGCCCAGGGGCCTTTAACTATGGCTACACCTTC
CASSPGAFNYGYTF
>TRBJ2-2|TRBV4-1|TRBD2|-
TGCGCCAGCAGACCACTAGCGGGGGGTTACACCGGGGAGCTGTTTTTT
CASRPLAGGYTGELFF
>TRBJ1-6|TRBV7-9|-|-
TGTGCCGGCGGGGGAATGAGCTCCTATAATTCACCCCTCCACTTT
CAGGGMSSYNSPLHF
>TRBJ2-7|TRBV7-2|TRBD1|-
TGTGCCAGCAGCTTAGTAAGGACAGGGAGCTCCTACGAGCAGTACTTC
CASSLVRTGSSYEQYF
>TRBJ1-6|TRBV19|TRBD1|-
TGTGCCAGTAGTTTCCTTCGGACAGGGGCCACTAATTCACCCCTCCACTTT
CASSFLRTGATNSPLHF
>TRBJ2-7|TRBV7-6|-|-
TGTGCCAGCAGCTTAGCGCCCAGACAGGTGGCCCGAGAGCAGTACTTC
CASSLAPRQVAREQYF
>TRBJ1-5|TRBV7-2|-|-
TGTGCCAGCAGGTCTAATCCCAATCAGCCCCAGCATTTT
CASRSNPNQPQHF
>TRBJ1-6|TRBV11-2|TRBD1|-
TGTGCCAGCAGCTTACTAGGGACAGCGAATAATTCACCCCTCCACTTT
CASSLLGTANNSPLHF
>TRBJ1-5|TRBV6-5|-|-
TGTGCCAGCAGTCTCCGGGAGAACAATCAGCCCCAGCATTTT
CASSLRENNQPQHF
>TRBJ1-1|TRBV5-4|TRBD1|-
TGTGCCAGCAGCTTCAGGGGGCTCCCGAACACTGAAGCTTTCTTT
CASSFRGLPNTEAFF
>TRBJ1-5|TRBV4-2|-|-
TGTGCCAGCAGCGCGTCGGGCAGGGACAATCAGCCCCAGCATTTT
CASSASGRDNQPQHF
>TRBJ2-2|TRBV5-1|TRBD2|-
TGCGCCAGCCTTGGACTAGCGGGGGGGACCGGGGAGCTGTTTTTT
CASLGLAGGTGELFF
>TRBJ1-1|TRBV6-6|-|-
TGTGCCAGCTTGCCGGAATCGGGACTCTACACTGAAGCTTTCTTT
CASLPESGLYTEAFF
>TRBJ2-1|TRBV20-1|-|-
TGCAGTGCTAGAGAAAGCGGGGAGCAGTTCTTC
CSARESGEQFF
>TRBJ2-7|TRBV4-3|TRBD1|-
TGCGCCAGCAGCCCTGGGACAGGGGGCTACGAGCAGTACTTC
CASSPGTGGYEQYF
>TRBJ1-2|TRBV5-4|-|-
TGTGCCAGCAGCCCGGAGAGACAGGCACGTGGCTACACCTTC
CASSPERQARGYTF
>TRBJ1-6|TRBV28|-|-
TGTGCCAGCAGTTTGGGAGGGCTGGAGACACCCCTCCACTTT
CASSLGGLETPLHF
>TRBJ1-1|TRBV5-6|-|few
TGTGCCAGCAGCTTAGGGGTGGTGAACACTGAAGCTTTCTTT
CASSLGVVNTEAFF
>TRBJ1-5|TRBV10-3|TRBD1|-
TGTGCCATCAGTGGGGACAGGGTTGGCAATCAGCCCCAGCATTTT
CAISGDRVGNQPQHF
>TRBJ2-1|TRBV11-1|TRBD1|-
TGTGCCAGCAGCTTAGTGGGACAGGGACCCTACAATGAGCAGTTCTTC
CASSLVGQGPYNEQFF
>TRBJ2-2|TRBV4-3|-|-
TGCGCCAGCAGCCAAGCCGGGGCAGGGGTCACCGGGGAGCTGTTTTTT
CASSQAGAGVTGELFF
>TRBJ1-2|TRBV6-5|-|-
TGTGCCAGCGGCTACAGCTATGGCTACACCTTC
CASGYSYGYTF
>TRBJ2-1|TRBV18|TRBD2|-
TGTGCCAGCTCACTCCTCCTAGCGGGGGCCCACAATGAGCAGTTCTTC
CASSLLLAGAHNEQFF
>TRBJ2-1|TRBV19|TRBD2|-
TGTGCCAGTAGTACCCCCACTAGCGGGAGCTCCTACAATGAGCAGTTCTTC
CASSTPTSGSSYNEQFF
>TRBJ2-7|TRBV6-1|TRBD2|once
TGTGCCAGCAGTGGGGGAGAGGCGAGCGGGATCTCCTACGAGCAGTACTTC
CASSGGEASGISYEQYF
>TRBJ1-5|TRBV4-2|TRBD1|-
TGTGCCAGCAGCGAAAGGGACAGGGGAATTCAGCCCCAGCATTTT
CASSERDRGIQPQHF
>TRBJ2-7|TRBV5-6|TRBD1|-
TGTGCCAGCAGCTGGACAGGGACCTACGAGCAGTACTTC
CASSWTGTYEQYF
>TRBJ1-2|TRBV6-1|-|once
TGTGCCAGCCACGACACAGCGGATGGCTACACCTTC
CASHDTADGYTF
>TRBJ1-5|TRBV7-2|TRBD1|-
TGTGCCAGCAGGGAAGACAGGGGACAAAATCAGCCCCAGCATTTT
CASREDRGQNQPQHF
>TRBJ1-1|TRBV19|-|once
TGTGCCGCCCGGCAAGGGGCGACTGAAGCTTTCTTT
CAARQGATEAFF
>TRBJ2-2|TRBV4-3|-|-
TGCGCCAGCAGCCTCCTCGGTGGCGGGGAGCTGTTTTTT
CASSLLGGGELFF